This record concerns one TCR beta chain sequence. Its antigen is unknown. The length of the CDR3 is 15 residues. From germline, CDR1 is KGHSH and CDR2 LQKENI. Deletions cut 3 bases from V and 5 bases from J, with 16 bases between. The entry originates in a study of T cell responses to AZD1222 COVID-19 vaccine. The method was immunoSEQ multiplex PCR; TCRdb's version includes in-frame clones alone and lacks a portion of them. Counted here are over 85,000 clones, 87% occurring once; the ten biggest clones make up 3.2%. Study-wide points: Donor demographics were predominantly white British with a female majority; clonal diversity may be underestimated. The CD4 TCRs associated with vaccination extended across spike and predominated at 160-218 and 743-854.

This TCR was recovered from an adult in good health. The rearrangement joins TRBV18 to TRBJ1-1; tentative D call: TRBD1 (6 bases). This specimen was peripheral blood, taken on day 0 of AZD1222 vaccination. As DNA, the CDR3 is TGTGCCAGCTCACCTAGCCCGGGGCAGGGGACTGAAGCTTTCTTT. It yields the protein CASSPSPGQGTEAFF.